The clone carrying this T cell receptor (beta chain) turned up a few times. The antigen remains unidentified. This specimen belongs to a study of response to subunit inactivated influenza vaccine. TCRdb re-called the RT-PCR reads with MiXCR, one entry per CDR3 protein. The repertoire includes 600,000 to 850,000 distinct CDR3 sequences, 12% to 15% of them detected once, and roughly 7.2% sits in the top ten. The study, taken as a whole, reports: Authors suggested each seasonal flu vaccination may recruit only limited numbers of new T cells.

Trimming took 0 bases from V and 7 from J; bases not matched to a gene: 11. CDR1 is SGHTA, CDR2 FQGNSA, per germline. The CDR3 contains 17 residues. The receptor's source is a man between 45 and 60 years old who received an inactivated influenza vaccine. The starting material was PBMCs from blood, obtained around 15 days before vaccination. V and J are TRBV7-2 and TRBJ2-5; 10 bases are shared with TRBD2. The CDR3 region has the DNA TGTGCCAGCAGCTTAGCGCAGGCTAGCGGGAGTCAGGGGACCCAGTACTTC. Translation: CASSLAQASGSQGTQYF.